A selection of T cell receptor beta chains follows, all from one sample in a study of technical replicates of blood from a handful of donors. The assay was immunoSEQ multiplex PCR, and TCRdb's table has in-frame clones only and misses some. Of approximately 77,000 clones listed, roughly 92% were seen once; the top ten hold 0.3% to 0.45%. Sample: T cells isolated from PBMCs. The source of these receptors is a human donor in good health. Both conserved end residues are part of each CDR3. The D gene is left open where the match is weak. Size tells how often a clone was seen (once, few, many) or the class of an expanded clone, and some rows leave it out.

v_call	d_call	j_call	clone_size	cdr3_nt	cdr3_aa
TRBV2	NA	TRBJ2-2	NA	TGTGCCAGCAGCATCCGGACGAGGGCAGTCACCGGGGAGCTGTTTTTT	CASSIRTRAVTGELFF
TRBV28	NA	TRBJ1-4	NA	TGTGCCAGTCAATTGCCTCAGGGAGGTCATGAAAAACTGTTTTTT	CASQLPQGGHEKLFF
TRBV28	NA	TRBJ2-7	NA	TGTGCCAGCAGTTTAGGGCAGGTGGGCTACGAGCAGTACTTC	CASSLGQVGYEQYF
TRBV4-3	NA	TRBJ2-1	NA	TGCGCCAGCAGCCTCCGGGACTACAATGAGCAGTTCTTC	CASSLRDYNEQFF
TRBV6-6	NA	TRBJ2-1	NA	TGTGCCAGCAAGTGGGGGCAACCCTCCTACAATGAGCAGTTCTTC	CASKWGQPSYNEQFF
TRBV29-1	NA	TRBJ1-5	NA	TGCAGCGTGCAGGCTCAGGGCAATCAGCCCCAGCATTTT	CSVQAQGNQPQHF
TRBV4-1	NA	TRBJ1-3	NA	TGCGCCAGCAGCCTACTAGTGGGAAACACCATATATTTT	CASSLLVGNTIYF
TRBV14	NA	TRBJ1-2	NA	TGTGCCAGCAGCCAAGAAGCTTGGACTCCCTATGGCTACACCTTC	CASSQEAWTPYGYTF
TRBV4-1	TRBD2	TRBJ2-3	NA	TGCGCCAGCAGCCAAGATCGAGGTGGTGTGGCGGGAGGGAGCACAGATACGCAGTATTTT	CASSQDRGGVAGGSTDTQYF
TRBV4-1	NA	TRBJ2-3	once	TGCGCCAGCAGCCAAGAGTACACAGATACGCAGTATTTT	CASSQEYTDTQYF
TRBV2	NA	TRBJ2-3	NA	TGTGCCAGCAGTGCTCTAGATACAGGGTTTGAGACAGATACGCAGTATTTT	CASSALDTGFETDTQYF
TRBV30	TRBD1	TRBJ2-5	NA	TGTGCCTGGAGGTTCCCGGGACAGGGTTTCGAGACCCAGTACTTC	CAWRFPGQGFETQYF
TRBV7-9	NA	TRBJ1-1	few	TGTGCCAGCAGCTTTGGGGAGGAGGACACTGAAGCTTTCTTT	CASSFGEEDTEAFF
TRBV19	NA	TRBJ2-4	NA	TGTGCCAGTAGTTTACAGGGCTGGTTGGACATTCAGTACTTC	CASSLQGWLDIQYF
TRBV9	NA	TRBJ1-1	once	TGTGCCAGCAGCGTAGAAGGTCCAGGGGAGGCTTTCTTT	CASSVEGPGEAFF
TRBV5-4	NA	TRBJ2-1	NA	TGTGCCAGCAGCTTGGCCGGTAGAAGAGATGAGCAGTTCTTC	CASSLAGRRDEQFF
TRBV4-3	NA	TRBJ2-1	NA	TGCGCCAGCAGCCAAGAGACGGGATTAGCGGTGGGTAAAAATGAGCAGTTCTTC	CASSQETGLAVGKNEQFF
TRBV6-5	NA	TRBJ2-3	NA	TGTGCCAGCAGTTCCTTAAATTATACGCAGTATTTT	CASSSLNYTQYF
TRBV28	TRBD1	TRBJ1-2	NA	TGTGCCAGCAGTTTCTCTCTGGGACAGGGGGCAAGAGACTATGGCTACACCTTC	CASSFSLGQGARDYGYTF
TRBV9	TRBD1	TRBJ2-7	NA	TGTGCCAGCAGCCCCCGGGACAGCTACGAGCAGTACTTC	CASSPRDSYEQYF
TRBV19	TRBD1	TRBJ1-4	NA	TGTGCCAGTAGTATACAGGGGGCCGAAAAACTGTTTTTT	CASSIQGAEKLFF
TRBV7-2	TRBD1	TRBJ1-1	NA	TGTGCCAGCAGCACGGGACAGCAATCTGAAGCTTTCTTT	CASSTGQQSEAFF
TRBV21-1	NA	TRBJ2-7	NA	TGTGCCAGCAGCAAGGGACAGATGTACTCCTACGAGCAGTACTTC	CASSKGQMYSYEQYF
TRBV18	NA	TRBJ1-1	NA	TGTGCCAGCTCATCGGGACACTCGAACACTGAAGCTTTCTTT	CASSSGHSNTEAFF
TRBV7-9	NA	TRBJ2-5	NA	TGTGCCAGCAGCTTTGAGGGTGGAGGGGAGACCCAGTACTTC	CASSFEGGGETQYF
TRBV29-1	NA	TRBJ1-1	NA	TGCAGCGTTGGGGGCGTGAACACTGAAGCTTTCTTT	CSVGGVNTEAFF
TRBV2	TRBD2	TRBJ2-1	NA	TGTGCCAGTTCCCTAGCGGGAGGGGGCAATGAGCAGTTCTTC	CASSLAGGGNEQFF
TRBV19	TRBD2	TRBJ2-7	NA	TGTGCCAGTAGTCCCGGGACTAGAATTTCCTACGAGCAGTACTTC	CASSPGTRISYEQYF
TRBV4-2	NA	TRBJ2-1	NA	TGTGCCAGCAGCCAAGGCGACATGAGCTACAATGAGCAGTTCTTC	CASSQGDMSYNEQFF
TRBV7-7	TRBD2	TRBJ2-1	NA	TGTGCTAGCAGCCCCCCTAGCGGGATGAAGAATGAGCAGTTCTTC	CASSPPSGMKNEQFF
TRBV19	NA	TRBJ1-1	NA	TGTGCCAGTAGTGGCCTTGGCAGGGTACCCACTGAAGCTTTCTTT	CASSGLGRVPTEAFF
TRBV30	NA	TRBJ2-1	NA	TGTGCCTGGATGGGGGCTTACAATGAGCAGTTCTTC	CAWMGAYNEQFF
TRBV7-9	TRBD1	TRBJ2-7	NA	TGTGCCAGCAGCTTCAGGGGGCTCTACGAGCAGTACTTC	CASSFRGLYEQYF
TRBV4-1	NA	TRBJ1-2	NA	TGCGCCAGCAGCCAAGACGGCAGGGGAAACTATGGCTACACCTTC	CASSQDGRGNYGYTF
TRBV19	NA	TRBJ1-5	NA	TGTGCCAGTAGTGGGGACACCAATCAGCCCCAGCATTTT	CASSGDTNQPQHF
TRBV11-1	TRBD1	TRBJ1-2	once	TGTGCCAGCAGCTTAGAGGAGGCAGGGGGCGACTATGGCTACACCTTC	CASSLEEAGGDYGYTF
TRBV6-8	NA	TRBJ1-2	NA	TGTGCCAGCAGTTACGTAGAAATCTATGGCTACACCTTC	CASSYVEIYGYTF
TRBV7-2	NA	TRBJ1-4	NA	TGTGCCAGCAGCTTACGGGGGACTGGGCCAACTAATGAAAAACTGTTTTTT	CASSLRGTGPTNEKLFF
TRBV30	NA	TRBJ1-5	NA	TGTGCCTGGAGTTTGGCGGTGCGCAATCAGCCCCAGCATTTT	CAWSLAVRNQPQHF
TRBV19	TRBD1	TRBJ2-3	NA	TGTGCCAGTAGACCACTGCCGGGACAGCGTTCAGATACGCAGTATTTT	CASRPLPGQRSDTQYF
TRBV19	NA	TRBJ2-1	NA	TGTGCCAGTTGCGAGAGGGCGGCTACGAACAATGAGCAGTTCTTC	CASCERAATNNEQFF
TRBV6-4	NA	TRBJ2-2	NA	TGTGCCAGCAGTGACACGGACAGAACCGGGGAGCTGTTTTTT	CASSDTDRTGELFF
TRBV2	NA	TRBJ2-7	once	TGTGCCAGCAGAGACAGCTACGAGCAGTACTTC	CASRDSYEQYF
TRBV28	NA	TRBJ1-5	NA	TGTGCCAGCAGTTGGAGGACGGATAGCAATCAGCCCCAGCATTTT	CASSWRTDSNQPQHF
TRBV29-1	NA	TRBJ2-3	NA	TGCAGCGTTGATGGGCCCTCAGTGGGCACAGATACGCAGTATTTT	CSVDGPSVGTDTQYF
TRBV2	TRBD2	TRBJ2-2	once	TGTGCCAGCAGTCCTACTAGCGGCAGGCGTTCCGGGGAGCTGTTTTTT	CASSPTSGRRSGELFF